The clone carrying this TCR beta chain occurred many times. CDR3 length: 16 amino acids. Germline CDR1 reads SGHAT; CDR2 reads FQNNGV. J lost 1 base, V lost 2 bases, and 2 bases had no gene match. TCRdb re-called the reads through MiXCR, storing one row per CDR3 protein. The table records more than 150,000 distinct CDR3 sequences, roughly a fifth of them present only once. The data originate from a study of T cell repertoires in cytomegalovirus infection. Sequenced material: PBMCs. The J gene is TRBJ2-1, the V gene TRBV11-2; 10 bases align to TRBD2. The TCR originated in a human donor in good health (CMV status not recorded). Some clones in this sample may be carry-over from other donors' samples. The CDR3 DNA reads TGTGCCAGCAGCTTAACTAGCGGGGTATCCTACAATGAGCAGTTCTTC. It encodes CASSLTSGVSYNEQFF.